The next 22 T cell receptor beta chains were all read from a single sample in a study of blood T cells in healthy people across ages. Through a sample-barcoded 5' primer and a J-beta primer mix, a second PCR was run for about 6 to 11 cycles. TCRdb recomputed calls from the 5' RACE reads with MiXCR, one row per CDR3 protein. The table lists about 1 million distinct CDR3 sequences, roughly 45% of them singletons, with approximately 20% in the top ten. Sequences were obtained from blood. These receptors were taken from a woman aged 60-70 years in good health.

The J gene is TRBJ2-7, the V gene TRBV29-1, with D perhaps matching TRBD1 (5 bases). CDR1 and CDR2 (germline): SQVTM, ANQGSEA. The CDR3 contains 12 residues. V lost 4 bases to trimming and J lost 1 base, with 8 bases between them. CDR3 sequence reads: CSVVRGSYEQYF. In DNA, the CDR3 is TGCAGCGTTGTAAGGGGATCCTACGAGCAGTACTTC.

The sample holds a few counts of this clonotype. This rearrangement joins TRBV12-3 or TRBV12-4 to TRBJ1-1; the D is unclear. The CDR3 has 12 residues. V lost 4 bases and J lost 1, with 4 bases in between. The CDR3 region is CASSWGNTEAFF. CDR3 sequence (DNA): TGTGCCAGCAGTTGGGGGAACACTGAAGCTTTCTTT.

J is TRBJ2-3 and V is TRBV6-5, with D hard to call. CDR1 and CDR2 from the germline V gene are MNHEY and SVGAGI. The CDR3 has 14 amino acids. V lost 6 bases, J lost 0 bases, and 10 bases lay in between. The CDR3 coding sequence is TGTGCCAGCAGCCCATCTTTTAGCACAGATACGCAGTATTTT. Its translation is CASSPSFSTDTQYF.

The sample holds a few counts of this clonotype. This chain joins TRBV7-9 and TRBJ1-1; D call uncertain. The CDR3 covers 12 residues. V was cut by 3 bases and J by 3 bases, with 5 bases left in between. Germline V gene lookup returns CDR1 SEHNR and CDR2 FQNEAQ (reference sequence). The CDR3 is CASSLGYTEAFF. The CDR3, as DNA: TGTGCCAGCAGCTTGGGTTACACTGAAGCTTTCTTT.

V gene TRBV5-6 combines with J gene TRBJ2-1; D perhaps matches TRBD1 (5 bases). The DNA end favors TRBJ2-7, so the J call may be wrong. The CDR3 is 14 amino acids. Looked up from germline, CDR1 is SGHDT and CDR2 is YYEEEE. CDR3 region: CASSLGRVGNEQYF. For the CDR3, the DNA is TGTGCCAGCAGCTTGGGCAGGGTTGGCAATGAGCAGTACTTC.

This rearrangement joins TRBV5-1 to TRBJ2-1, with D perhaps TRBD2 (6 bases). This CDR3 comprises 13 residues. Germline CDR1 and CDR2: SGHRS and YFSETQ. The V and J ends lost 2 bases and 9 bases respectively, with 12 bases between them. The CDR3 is CASSFLGGREQFF. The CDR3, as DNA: TGCGCCAGCAGCTTTTTGGGAGGCCGTGAGCAGTTCTTC.

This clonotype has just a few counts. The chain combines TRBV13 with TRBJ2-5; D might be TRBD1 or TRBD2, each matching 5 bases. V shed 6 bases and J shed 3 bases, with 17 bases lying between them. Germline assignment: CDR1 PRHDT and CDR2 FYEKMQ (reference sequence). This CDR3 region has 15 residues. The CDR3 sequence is CASSFTGASEETQYF. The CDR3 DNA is TGTGCCAGCAGTTTTACCGGGGCCTCAGAAGAGACCCAGTACTTC.

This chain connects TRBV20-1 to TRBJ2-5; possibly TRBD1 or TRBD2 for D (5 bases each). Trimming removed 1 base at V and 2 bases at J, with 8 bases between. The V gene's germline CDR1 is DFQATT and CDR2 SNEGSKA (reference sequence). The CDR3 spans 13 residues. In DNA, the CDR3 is TGCAGTGCTAGAGGAGGGGCGCAAGAGACCCAGTACTTC. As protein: CSARGGAQETQYF.

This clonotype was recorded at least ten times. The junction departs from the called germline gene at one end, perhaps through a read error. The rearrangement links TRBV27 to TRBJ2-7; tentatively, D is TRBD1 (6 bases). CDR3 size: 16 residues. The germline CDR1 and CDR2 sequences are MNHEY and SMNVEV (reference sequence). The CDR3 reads CASSPRPPGHSSEQYF. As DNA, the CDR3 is TGTGCCAGCAGTCCCCGCCCGCCGGGACACTCCTCCGAGCAGTACTTC.

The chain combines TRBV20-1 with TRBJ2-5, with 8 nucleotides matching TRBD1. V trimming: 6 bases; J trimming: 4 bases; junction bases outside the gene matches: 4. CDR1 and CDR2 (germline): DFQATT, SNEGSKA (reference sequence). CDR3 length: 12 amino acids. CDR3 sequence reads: CSATDRGETQYF. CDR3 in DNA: TGCAGTGCGACCGACAGGGGAGAGACCCAGTACTTC.

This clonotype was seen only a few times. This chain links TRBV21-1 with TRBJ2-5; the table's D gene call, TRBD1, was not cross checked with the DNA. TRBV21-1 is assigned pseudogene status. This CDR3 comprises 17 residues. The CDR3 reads CASRLSRGRAMGETQYF. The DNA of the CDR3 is TGTGCCAGCAGACTCTCACGGGGCAGGGCAATGGGAGAGACCCAGTACTTC.

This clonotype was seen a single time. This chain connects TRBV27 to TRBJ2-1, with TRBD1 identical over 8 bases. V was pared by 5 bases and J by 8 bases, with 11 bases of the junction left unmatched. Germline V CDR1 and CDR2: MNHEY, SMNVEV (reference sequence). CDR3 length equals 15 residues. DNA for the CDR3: TGTGCCAGCAGTCCTCAGGGGGCCAATCGATATGAGCAGTTCTTC. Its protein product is CASSPQGANRYEQFF.

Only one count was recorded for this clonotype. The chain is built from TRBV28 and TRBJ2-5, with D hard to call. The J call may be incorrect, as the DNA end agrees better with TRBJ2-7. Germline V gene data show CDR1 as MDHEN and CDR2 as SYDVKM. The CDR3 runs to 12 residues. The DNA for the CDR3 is TGTGCCAGCAGTTTAATCAAAAGCGAGCAGTACTTC. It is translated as CASSLIKSEQYF.

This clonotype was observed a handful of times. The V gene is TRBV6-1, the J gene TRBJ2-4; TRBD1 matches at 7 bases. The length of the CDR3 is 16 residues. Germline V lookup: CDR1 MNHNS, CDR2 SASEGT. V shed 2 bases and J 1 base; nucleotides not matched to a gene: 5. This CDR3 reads CASSEKDRTAKNIQYF. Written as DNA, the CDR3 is TGTGCCAGCAGTGAAAAGGACAGGACGGCCAAAAACATTCAGTACTTC.

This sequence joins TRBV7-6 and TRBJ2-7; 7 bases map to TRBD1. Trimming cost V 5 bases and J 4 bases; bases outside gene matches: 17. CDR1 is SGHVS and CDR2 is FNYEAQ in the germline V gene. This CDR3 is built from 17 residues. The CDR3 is CASSPPGRDRASYEQYF. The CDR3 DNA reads TGTGCCAGCAGCCCTCCGGGTCGCGACAGGGCGTCTTACGAGCAGTACTTC.

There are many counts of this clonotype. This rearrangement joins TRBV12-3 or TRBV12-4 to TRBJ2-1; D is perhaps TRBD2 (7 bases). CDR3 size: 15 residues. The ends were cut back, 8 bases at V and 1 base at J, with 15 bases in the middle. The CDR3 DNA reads TGTGCCAGCTACCAAGCGGGGACATCCTACAATGAGCAGTTCTTC. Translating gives CASYQAGTSYNEQFF.

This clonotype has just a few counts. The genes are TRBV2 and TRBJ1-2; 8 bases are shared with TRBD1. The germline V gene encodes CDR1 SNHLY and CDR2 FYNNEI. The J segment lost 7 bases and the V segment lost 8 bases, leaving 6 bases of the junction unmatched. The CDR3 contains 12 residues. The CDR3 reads CASPDRGFGYTF. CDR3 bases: TGTGCCAGCCCAGACAGGGGATTTGGCTACACCTTC. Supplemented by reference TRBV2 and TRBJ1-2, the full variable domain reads EPEVTQTPSHQVTQMGQEVILRCVPISNHLYFYWYRQILGQKVEFLVSFYNNEISEKSEIFDDQFSVERPDGSNFTLKIRSTKLEDSAMYFCASPDRGFGYTFGSGTRLTVV.

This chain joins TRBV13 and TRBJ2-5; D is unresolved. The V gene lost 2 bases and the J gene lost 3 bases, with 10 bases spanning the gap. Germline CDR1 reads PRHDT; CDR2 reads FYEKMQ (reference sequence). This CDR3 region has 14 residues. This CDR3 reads CASSLRDTEETQYF. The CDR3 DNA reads TGTGCCAGCAGCTTACGCGACACCGAAGAGACCCAGTACTTC. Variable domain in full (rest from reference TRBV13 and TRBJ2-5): AAGVIQSPRHLIKEKRETATLKCYPIPRHDTVYWYQQGPGQDPQFLISFYEKMQSDKGSIPDRFSAQQFSDYHSELNMSSLELGDSALYFCASSLRDTEETQYFGPGTRLLVL.

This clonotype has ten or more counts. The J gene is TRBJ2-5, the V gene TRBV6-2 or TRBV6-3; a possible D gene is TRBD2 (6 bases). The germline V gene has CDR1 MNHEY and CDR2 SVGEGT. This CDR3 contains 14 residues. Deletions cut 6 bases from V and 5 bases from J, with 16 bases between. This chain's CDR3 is CASSRYGSSETQYF. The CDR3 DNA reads TGTGCCAGCAGCCGTTACGGGAGTAGTGAGACCCAGTACTTC.

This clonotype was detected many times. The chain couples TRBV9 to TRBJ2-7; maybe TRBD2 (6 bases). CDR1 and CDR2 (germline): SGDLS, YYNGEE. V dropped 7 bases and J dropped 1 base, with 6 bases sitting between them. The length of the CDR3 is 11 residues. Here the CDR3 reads CASGGSYEQYF. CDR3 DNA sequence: TGTGCCAGCGGAGGGTCCTACGAGCAGTACTTC.

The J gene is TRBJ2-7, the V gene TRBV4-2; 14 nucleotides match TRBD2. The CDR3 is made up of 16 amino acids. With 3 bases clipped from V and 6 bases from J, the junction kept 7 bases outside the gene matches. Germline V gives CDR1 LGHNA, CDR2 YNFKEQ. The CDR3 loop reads CASSQGLAGEECEQYF. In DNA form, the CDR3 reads TGTGCCAGCAGCCAGGGACTAGCGGGAGAGGAGTGCGAGCAGTACTTC.

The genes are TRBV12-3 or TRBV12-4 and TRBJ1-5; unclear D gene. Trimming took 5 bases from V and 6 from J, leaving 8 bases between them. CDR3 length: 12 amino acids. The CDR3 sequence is CASSRGPQPQHF. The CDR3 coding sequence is TGTGCCAGCAGTCGTGGTCCTCAGCCCCAGCATTTT.